The entry that follows covers one T cell receptor beta chain sequence. Its antigen is not known. With a J-beta primer mix and a sample-barcoded 5' primer, a second PCR ran about 7 to 12 cycles. Individual samples furnished no less than 3 million CDR3-containing paired-end reads apiece. MiXCR, run by TCRdb on the 5' RACE reads, gives a single entry per CDR3 protein. The sample contains 1.5 million to 2 million distinct CDR3 sequences, roughly 28% of which appear only once. The CDR3 length is 14 residues. V lost 0 bases and J lost 11, with 17 bases in between. The V gene's germline CDR1 is SGHRS and CDR2 YFSETQ. These data belong to a study of blood T cells in healthy people across ages. Study-level information: Every two T cells gave about one barcoded beta molecule via template switching. Whole-study results and caveats: Versus aged donors, long-lived donors had higher diversity and more naive CD4+ cells.

The chain carries TRBV5-1 and TRBJ2-5, with D perhaps TRBD1 or TRBD2 (6 bases each). The clonotype originates from a woman in her twenties or thirties in good health. Sequenced: blood. The CDR3 loop is CASSLDGGGNEQYF. Written as DNA, the CDR3 is TGCGCCAGCAGCTTGGACGGGGGCGGAAATGAGCAGTACTTC.